The 21 T cell receptor beta chains reported below all come from one sample, sequenced in a study of blood T cell repertoires in COVID-19 (TCRdb year 2020). Receptors were amplified or captured by the immunoSEQ multiplex PCR assay. TCRdb carries this immuneACCESS record with in-frame sequences only. Its versions omit some clonotypes, under half of them owing to an unresolved V gene in the studies checked, with the rest unexplained. Counted in this sample were tens of thousands of clones; 80% to 90% of them appeared once. The ten largest make up under 15% of the sample. Sequencing was carried out using peripheral blood. The source is a woman aged 70-85 years in a cohort sampled during active COVID-19.

This rearrangement joins TRBV5-1 to TRBJ2-1; no firm D call. Trimming removed 4 bases from V and 7 bases from J, with 9 bases in between. The CDR3 length is 12 residues. CDR1 SGHRS and CDR2 YFSETQ come from the germline V gene. The CDR3 here is CASSISYNEQFF. The DNA of the CDR3 is TGCGCCAGCAGCATTAGTTATAATGAGCAGTTCTTC.

This clone was found once. The chain carries TRBV5-1 and TRBJ2-1, with D maybe TRBD1 (6 bases). CDR1 and CDR2 from the germline V gene are SGHRS and YFSETQ. V lost 3 bases, J lost 10 bases, and 14 bases lay in between. CDR3 length equals 13 residues. The CDR3 nucleotides are TGCGCCAGCAGCTGGGCCAGGGGATTGGAGCAGTTCTTC. This translates into CASSWARGLEQFF.

The rearrangement links TRBV4-1 to TRBJ2-7; 8 nucleotides agree with TRBD2. Unmatched junction bases numbered 13, after V lost 3 bases and J lost 9 bases. Per the germline V gene, CDR1 is MGHRA and CDR2 is YSYEKL. The CDR3 loop spans 15 amino acids. CDR3 region: CASSQLAGPGGRQYF. In DNA form, the CDR3 reads TGCGCCAGCAGCCAGCTAGCGGGCCCTGGGGGAAGGCAGTACTTC.

J is TRBJ1-5 and V is TRBV30, with no clear D. The length of the CDR3 is 14 residues. Between the trimmed V and J ends, which lost 0 bases and 5 bases, there was a span of 11 bases. The germline gives CDR1 GTSNPN, CDR2 SVGIG (reference sequence). The CDR3 region has the DNA TGTGCCTGGAGTGTACCGGGAGGTTATCAGCCCCAGCATTTT. Its translation: CAWSVPGGYQPQHF.

Concerning this clone: One end of the junction fails to match germline, which may point to a read error. The chain has TRBV30 and TRBJ2-3, with TRBD2 matching over 9 bases. The germline V gene encodes CDR1 GTSNPN and CDR2 SVGIG (reference sequence). This CDR3 comprises 13 residues. CDR3 sequence: CAWMRGTNLAGRF. CDR3 bases: TGTGCCTGGATGCGGGGGACGAATCTAGCGGGACGATTT.

V is TRBV11-1 and J is TRBJ2-1, with 9 bases matching TRBD1. The germline CDR1 and CDR2 sequences are SGHAT and FQDESV (reference sequence). The CDR3 consists of 15 residues. After removal of 6 bases from V and 3 bases from J, the junction contained 6 bases not matched to a gene. CDR3 in amino acids: CASSKQGAGYNEQFF. CDR3 DNA: TGTGCCAGCAGTAAACAGGGGGCAGGCTACAATGAGCAGTTCTTC.

The rearrangement uses TRBV24-1 and TRBJ1-2, with no clear D. This CDR3 comprises 11 residues. Germline lookup yields CDR1 KGHDR and CDR2 SFDVKD. Trimming took 5 bases from V and 6 from J, leaving 6 bases between them. The CDR3 here is CATSVNDGYTF. The CDR3 nucleotides read TGTGCCACCAGTGTAAATGATGGCTACACCTTC.

V is TRBV4-1 and J is TRBJ2-6, with a tentative D call TRBD1 (6 bases). The V end lost 0 bases, the J end lost 2 bases, and 14 bases lay between the germline ends. The CDR3 contains 18 residues. The germline V gene encodes CDR1 MGHRA and CDR2 YSYEKL. CDR3 coding DNA: TGCGCCAGCAGCCAAGAGGGACAAGGGTGGACTGGGGCCAACGTCCTGACTTTC. It encodes CASSQEGQGWTGANVLTF.

V is TRBV30 and J is TRBJ1-4; 9 nucleotides align to TRBD1. CDR3 length: 14 amino acids. Germline CDR1 and CDR2: GTSNPN and SVGIG (reference sequence). V trimming: 3 bases; J trimming: 8 bases; junction bases outside the gene matches: 7. CDR3 residues: CAWRLGQGEEKLFF. In nucleotides, the CDR3 is TGTGCCTGGAGGCTGGGACAGGGTGAGGAAAAACTGTTTTTT. Full variable domain (remainder filled in from reference TRBV30 and TRBJ1-4): SQTIHQWPATLVQPVGSPLSLECTVEGTSNPNLYWYRQAAGRGLQLLFYSVGIGQISSEVPQNLSASRPQDRQFILSSKKLLLSDSGFYLCAWRLGQGEEKLFFGSGTQLSVL.

The CDR3 reads CASSQVTPRRDRGNEQYF. CDR3 in DNA: TGCGCCAGCAGCCAAGTCACCCCCCGGCGGGACAGGGGGAACGAGCAGTACTTC. This sequence joins TRBV4-1 and TRBJ2-7, with TRBD1 matching over 11 bases. CDR3 length equals 18 residues. The ends lost 1 base at V and 5 bases at J; junction bases unmatched: 13. CDR1 and CDR2 (germline): MGHRA, YSYEKL.

V and J are TRBV27 and TRBJ2-7, with D perhaps matching TRBD2 (5 bases). The ends were cut back, 8 bases at V and 5 bases at J, with 22 bases in the middle. This CDR3 region has 15 residues. Germline CDR1 MNHEY, CDR2 SMNVEV (reference sequence). The CDR3 sequence is CASRPKRTGTHEQYF. CDR3 in DNA: TGTGCCAGCCGTCCTAAGCGGACTGGTACACACGAGCAGTACTTC.

This clone was counted a single time. This rearrangement joins TRBV27 to TRBJ1-4; TRBD1 matches 7 bases. The germline V gene encodes CDR1 MNHEY and CDR2 SMNVEV (reference sequence). This CDR3 region has 15 residues. V lost 9 bases and J lost 2; bases outside the gene matches: 9. The CDR3 DNA follows: TGTGCCAGTAGAAGACAGGGTAGGACTAATGAAAAACTGTTTTTT. Translation gives CASRRQGRTNEKLFF.

This sequence joins TRBV28 and TRBJ2-2; 12 bases are shared with TRBD2. The V gene's germline CDR1 is MDHEN and CDR2 SYDVKM. The trim removed 6 bases at V and 6 bases at J, leaving 8 bases unmatched. The CDR3 runs to 16 residues. CDR3 bases: TGTGCCAGCAGGAAGACTAGCGGGAGTGGTGCCGGGGAGCTGTTTTTT. Residues: CASRKTSGSGAGELFF. The variable domain in full, with the rest retrieved from reference TRBV28 and TRBJ2-2, is DVKVTQSSRYLVKRTGEKVFLECVQDMDHENMFWYRQDPGLGLRLIYFSYDVKMKEKGDIPEGYSVSREKKERFSLILESASTNQTSMYLCASRKTSGSGAGELFFGEGSRLTVL.

CDR3 DNA: TGTGCCAGCAGTGAGACGGTGGGGGGACTCAACTACAATGAGCAGTTCTTC. Encoded protein: CASSETVGGLNYNEQFF. The rearrangement joins TRBV6-2 or TRBV6-3 to TRBJ2-1; a possible D gene is TRBD2 (6 bases). The CDR3 has 17 residues. V gave up 5 bases and J gave up 3 bases, with 20 bases separating them. The V gene's germline CDR1 is MNHEY and CDR2 SVGEGT.

The V and J genes are TRBV10-2 and TRBJ1-2; D uncertain. This CDR3 comprises 14 residues. The germline gives CDR1 WSHSY, CDR2 SAAADI. V lost 7 bases, J lost 2 bases, and 14 bases lay in between. CDR3 in DNA: TGCGCCAGCAATGCAGACTACCTAAACTATGGCTACACCTTC. Translation: CASNADYLNYGYTF.

The chain links TRBV16 to TRBJ2-4; 8 positions match TRBD2. The germline V gene has CDR1 KGHSY and CDR2 FQNENV. The CDR3 runs to 15 residues. V shed 2 bases, J shed 7 bases, and the junction held 7 bases outside the gene matches. CDR3 loop: CASSQEGSGKNIQYF. In nucleotides, the CDR3 is TGTGCCAGCAGCCAAGAGGGTAGCGGGAAGAACATTCAGTACTTC.

The chain combines TRBV30 with TRBJ1-5; tentatively, D is TRBD1 (6 bases). Looked up from germline, CDR1 is GTSNPN and CDR2 is SVGIG (reference sequence). This CDR3 has 15 amino acids. The V end was cut by 0 bases, the J end by 4 bases, with 13 bases between. CDR3 sequence (DNA): TGTGCCTGGAGTGTGTTTTCGACAGGAAATCAGCCCCAGCATTTT. This sequence encodes CAWSVFSTGNQPQHF.

Worth noting for this clone: This clone may be a read error of a much larger clone one base away. The rearrangement uses TRBV19 and TRBJ1-1; TRBD1 agrees at 7 bases. The CDR3 has 13 residues. With V trimmed by 5 bases and J by 11 bases, 11 bases remained unmatched. Looked up from germline, CDR1 is LNHDA and CDR2 is SQIVND (reference sequence). The DNA for the CDR3 is TGTGCCAGTAGTTTCGAGACAGGGATAATGGCTTTCTTT. Translated, it gives CASSFETGIMAFF.

J is TRBJ1-4 and V is TRBV5-1, with D maybe TRBD1 (5 bases). Trimming pared 1 base from V and 8 bases from J, leaving 12 bases between. CDR3 size: 14 residues. Germline V gene data show CDR1 as SGHRS and CDR2 as YFSETQ. The DNA of the CDR3 is TGCGCCAGCAGCTTGAGGCAGGGAAACGAAAAACTGTTTTTT. It encodes CASSLRQGNEKLFF.

This rearrangement joins TRBV5-6 to TRBJ2-7; D not resolved. V lost 2 bases to trimming and J lost 6 bases, with 30 bases between them. This CDR3 comprises 19 residues. The germline V gene has CDR1 SGHDT and CDR2 YYEEEE. Written as DNA, the CDR3 is TGTGCCAGCAGCTTCCGTACATTCGGTAGAAGGCCTAGACGAGGCGAGCAGTACTTC. Amino acid sequence: CASSFRTFGRRPRRGEQYF.

The rearrangement links TRBV7-9 to TRBJ1-6; D unresolved. Trimming removed 5 bases from V and 0 bases from J, with 2 bases in between. This CDR3 contains 13 residues. Germline assignment: CDR1 SEHNR and CDR2 FQNEAQ (reference sequence). The CDR3 loop is CASSLSYNSPLHF. CDR3 nucleotides: TGTGCCAGCAGCCTCTCCTATAATTCACCCCTCCACTTT.